One T cell receptor (beta chain) is described in this entry. Antigen specificity is unknown. PCR involved 60 Vbeta and 13 Jbeta primers. The protocol was immunoSEQ multiplex PCR, while the TCRdb copy is restricted to in-frame clones and leaves out a portion. This table has some 110,000 clones, around three quarters appearing once. Trimming pared 3 bases from V and 5 bases from J, leaving 10 bases between. CDR1 is GTSNPN and CDR2 is SVGIG in the germline V gene (reference sequence). This CDR3 has 12 amino acids. This entry is derived from a study of cytomegalovirus exposure and HLA in healthy donors. Study-level points and caveats: Per published reports, the classifier diagnosed cytomegalovirus status with high specificity and sensitivity. The only immune exposure information that was available was CMV serostatus. Some TCR beta chains (roughly 160 of them) were listed as cytomegalovirus-associated.

Sequenced sample: PBMCs. The sequence came from a boy aged 5-17 years in good health and CMV-seronegative. V gene TRBV30 combines with J gene TRBJ1-1, with D perhaps matching TRBD1 (6 bases). CDR3 residues: CAWRGAGTEAFF. The CDR3 DNA reads as TGTGCCTGGAGGGGGGCTGGGACTGAAGCTTTCTTT. Full variable domain (outside the CDR3, taken from reference TRBV30 and TRBJ1-1): SQTIHQWPATLVQPVGSPLSLECTVEGTSNPNLYWYRQAAGRGLQLLFYSVGIGQISSEVPQNLSASRPQDRQFILSSKKLLLSDSGFYLCAWRGAGTEAFFGQGTRLTVV.